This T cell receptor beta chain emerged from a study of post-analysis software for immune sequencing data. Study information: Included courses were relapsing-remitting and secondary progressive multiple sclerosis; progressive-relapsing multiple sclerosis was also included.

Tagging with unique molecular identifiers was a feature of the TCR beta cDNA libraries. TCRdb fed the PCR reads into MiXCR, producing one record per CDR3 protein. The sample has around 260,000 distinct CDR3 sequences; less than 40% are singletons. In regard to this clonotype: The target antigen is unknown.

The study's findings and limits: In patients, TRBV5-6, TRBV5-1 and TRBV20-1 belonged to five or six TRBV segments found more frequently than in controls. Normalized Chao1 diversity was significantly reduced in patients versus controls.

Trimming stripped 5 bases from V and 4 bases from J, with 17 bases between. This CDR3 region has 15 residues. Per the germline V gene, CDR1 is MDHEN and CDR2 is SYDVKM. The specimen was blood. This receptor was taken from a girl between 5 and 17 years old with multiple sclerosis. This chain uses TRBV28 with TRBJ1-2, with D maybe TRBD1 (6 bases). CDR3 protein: CASSGSGVRGYGYTF. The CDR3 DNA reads TGTGCCAGCAGTGGATCAGGGGTTCGGGGCTATGGCTACACCTTC.